This T cell receptor beta chain emerged from a study of early T cells in non-severe SARS-CoV-2 infection. Across the study: The authors sequenced bulk RNA from unsorted whole blood, leaving chains unpaired. General study findings and limits: Private and CD4 specificities were missed by VDJdb matching, skewed to anti-spike CD8.

There are a few counts of this clonotype. Its antigen is unidentified. The junction shows a germline mismatch at one end, possibly a read error. The CDR3 contains 16 residues. CDR1 is SSHAT, CDR2 FNYEAQ, per germline (reference sequence). Unique molecular identifiers were added to individual cDNA molecules. MiXCR was run by TCRdb on the 5' RACE reads, yielding one entry per CDR3 protein. Here the sample spans roughly 29,000 distinct CDR3 sequences, 5.5% to 7.5% being singletons. The chain is built from TRBV7-7 and TRBJ2-3; weak D call: TRBD2 (5 bases). The sample here was whole blood, taken at baseline. The receptor was derived from an adult who was a healthcare worker with PCR-confirmed SARS-CoV-2 infection or an uninfected control (not recorded which). The CDR3 loop is CASSPLIGVSTDTQYF. The CDR3 bases are TGTGCTAGCAGCCCCCTTATCGGGGTTAGCACAGATACGCAGTATTTT.